The entry below gives a single T cell receptor (beta chain) sequence along with its context. Its cognate antigen is unknown. These data belong to a study of shared clonotypes between healthy human individuals. Study background: Donors had three CD4 naive, three CD4 memory, two CD8 naive and one CD8 memory plate apiece. Points from the study as a whole: Among donors, sharing of clonotypes was expected to be affected by sequencing depth. Having only a few donors restricted how much genetic and exposure-history diversity was captured.

Generated by immunoSEQ multiplex PCR, the TCRdb table keeps only in-frame clones and is missing some. In the table there are 2 million to 2.5 million clones, 85% to 95% of which are singletons. CDR1 MDHEN and CDR2 SYDVKM come from the germline V gene. The CDR3 spans 14 residues. V dropped 4 bases and J dropped 5 bases, with 14 bases sitting between them. This clonotype originated in a man younger than 35 in good health. Some clones in this sample may be carry-over from other donors' samples. This chain joins TRBV28 and TRBJ2-5; perhaps TRBD2 as D (6 bases). Sequences were obtained from naive CD4+ T cells from PBMCs. Subset: CD45RA+ positively selected. The DNA of the CDR3 is TGTGCCAGCAGTTCTGCGGGATCTTGGGAGACCCAGTACTTC. It translates to CASSSAGSWETQYF.